These 23 T cell receptor beta chains originate from one sample sequenced in a study of blood T cell repertoires in COVID-19. This table comes from immunoSEQ multiplex PCR, and its TCRdb copy is limited to in-frame clones, with some not included. The sample contains about 120,000 clones, 85% of which appear only once. The sequenced sample was peripheral blood. These receptors were taken from a man older than 75 with acute or convalescent COVID-19.

The chain uses TRBV10-3 and TRBJ1-1; 7 bases are a match to TRBD1. The CDR3 has 14 amino acids. Germline-derived CDR1 and CDR2 are ENHRY and SYGVKD. V gave up 0 bases and J gave up 8 bases; unmatched junction bases: 6. CDR3 sequence reads: CAISESGGTAEAFF. DNA of the CDR3: TGTGCCATCAGTGAGTCAGGGGGGACAGCCGAAGCTTTCTTT.

The chain links TRBV28 to TRBJ2-5; 7 bases are shared with TRBD2. CDR1 is MDHEN and CDR2 is SYDVKM in the germline V gene. Trimming took 7 bases from V and 4 from J; bases not matched to a gene: 9. The CDR3 is 14 residues long. The CDR3 here is CASTGGIAGETQYF. The CDR3 nucleotides are TGTGCCAGCACCGGAGGGATAGCGGGAGAGACCCAGTACTTC.

The rearrangement uses TRBV5-1 and TRBJ1-3; D uncertain. This CDR3 is 15 amino acids long. Trimming took 4 bases from V and 3 from J, leaving 14 bases between them. Germline V gives CDR1 SGHRS, CDR2 YFSETQ. CDR3 loop: CASSRNNDGGNTIYF. The CDR3 DNA reads as TGCGCCAGCAGCCGTAACAACGATGGTGGAAACACCATATATTTT.

This clone was recorded once. This CDR3 is CASSEAGGNTIYF. The DNA for the CDR3 is TGTGCCAGCAGTGAAGCAGGAGGTAACACCATATATTTT. The V and J genes are TRBV6-1 and TRBJ1-3; D remains ambiguous. Trimming cost V 0 bases and J 7 bases, with 7 bases left between them. From germline, CDR1 is MNHNS and CDR2 SASEGT. CDR3 length equals 13 residues.

The rearrangement uses TRBV30 and TRBJ1-6; the D gene is possibly TRBD1 (6 bases). CDR3 length: 16 residues. V lost 3 bases, J lost 4 bases, and 16 bases lay in between. Per germline, CDR1 GTSNPN and CDR2 SVGIG (reference sequence). The CDR3 loop reads CAWSSLGGLYNSPLHF. The CDR3 DNA follows: TGTGCCTGGAGCTCGCTAGGGGGATTATATAATTCACCCCTCCACTTT.

This chain links TRBV4-1 with TRBJ2-7; TRBD1 matches 10 bases. The J segment lost 1 base and the V segment lost 1 base, leaving 4 bases of the junction unmatched. The germline gives CDR1 MGHRA, CDR2 YSYEKL. The CDR3 has 16 residues. This CDR3 is CASSQGGQGPSYEQYF. The CDR3 nucleotides read TGCGCCAGCAGCCAAGGGGGACAGGGGCCTTCCTACGAGCAGTACTTC.

V usage is TRBV18 and J usage is TRBJ1-2; maybe TRBD1 (5 bases). Trimming left V 3 bases short and J 5 bases short, with 10 bases between. This CDR3 contains 13 residues. The germline V gene has CDR1 KGHSH and CDR2 LQKENI. CDR3 amino acids: CASSPDTSYGYTF. CDR3 sequence (DNA): TGTGCCAGCTCACCGGACACATCATATGGCTACACCTTC.

The V call is TRBV5-1, the J call TRBJ2-7; weak D call: TRBD1 (6 bases). Germline lookup yields CDR1 SGHRS and CDR2 YFSETQ. The CDR3 totals 13 residues. The V gene lost 5 bases and the J gene lost 5 bases, with 14 bases spanning the gap. CDR3 sequence (DNA): TGCGCCAGCAGGGGGGCCAGTCCGAACGAGCAGTACTTC. It specifies CASRGASPNEQYF.

V usage is TRBV6-5 and J usage is TRBJ2-7; 10 bases agree with TRBD1. The junction had 1 base not matched to a gene; V was cut back by 8 bases and J by 3 bases. CDR1 is MNHEY and CDR2 is SVGAGI in the germline V gene. This CDR3 contains 12 residues. The CDR3 region is CASWTGGYEQYF. CDR3 bases: TGTGCCAGCTGGACAGGGGGCTACGAGCAGTACTTC.

The chain employs TRBV14 and TRBJ2-5; D is perhaps TRBD2 (6 bases). Trimming pared 4 bases from V and 2 bases from J, leaving 11 bases between. Germline V lookup: CDR1 SGHDN, CDR2 FVKESK. This CDR3 is 14 amino acids long. The CDR3 region is CASSRRGRQETQYF. The CDR3 bases are TGTGCCAGCAGCCGGCGAGGGAGGCAAGAGACCCAGTACTTC.

The sample holds one count of this clone. The chain links TRBV27 to TRBJ2-7; the D gene is possibly TRBD1 (6 bases). V was cut by 6 bases and J by 2 bases, with 20 bases left in between. This CDR3 has 16 amino acids. Germline V lookup: CDR1 MNHEY, CDR2 SMNVEV (reference sequence). Here the CDR3 reads CASRTAGDRDPYEQYF. In nucleotides, the CDR3 is TGTGCCAGCAGGACAGCAGGGGACCGCGACCCCTACGAGCAGTACTTC.

The chain joins TRBV5-1 to TRBJ1-1; weak D call: TRBD1 (6 bases). This CDR3 spans 13 amino acids. In germline, CDR1 is SGHRS, CDR2 YFSETQ. V lost 7 bases and J lost 5, with 15 bases in between. CDR3 sequence reads: CASRTIQGTEAFF. CDR3 bases: TGCGCCAGCCGAACTATTCAGGGGACTGAAGCTTTCTTT. Based on the CDR3 plus reference TRBV5-1 and TRBJ1-1, the full variable domain is KAGVTQTPRYLIKTRGQQVTLSCSPISGHRSVSWYQQTPGQGLQFLFEYFSETQRNKGNFPGRFSGRQFSNSRSEMNVSTLELGDSALYLCASRTIQGTEAFFGQGTRLTVV.

The chain has TRBV19 and TRBJ2-1; 7 bases line up with TRBD1. V gave up 4 bases and J gave up 0 bases; unmatched junction bases: 9. CDR3 size: 17 residues. Germline V gene data show CDR1 as LNHDA and CDR2 as SQIVND (reference sequence). CDR3 in amino acids: CASSTLQGLGSYNEQFF. The CDR3 DNA reads TGTGCCAGTAGTACTCTACAGGGGCTTGGCTCCTACAATGAGCAGTTCTTC.

This clone was seen more than once but under ten times. J is TRBJ1-1 and V is TRBV10-2; tentatively, D is TRBD1 (5 bases). The germline V gene encodes CDR1 WSHSY and CDR2 SAAADI. The CDR3 sequence is 14 residues long. With 6 bases removed from V and 1 base from J, the gap between germline ends came to 12 bases. The DNA for the CDR3 is TGCGCCAGCAGCTGGGGACTGACGAACACTGAAGCTTTCTTT. It yields the protein CASSWGLTNTEAFF.

The gene calls are TRBV11-1 and TRBJ1-4, with D uncertain. V gave up 1 base and J gave up 3 bases, with 6 bases separating them. The CDR3 totals 14 residues. Germline CDR1 is SGHAT and CDR2 is FQDESV (reference sequence). The CDR3 region is CASSLGAANEKLFF. The CDR3 nucleotides are TGTGCCAGCAGCTTAGGAGCGGCTAATGAAAAACTGTTTTTT.

The J gene is TRBJ2-2, the V gene TRBV27; 8 nucleotides agree with TRBD1. The germline V gene encodes CDR1 MNHEY and CDR2 SMNVEV (reference sequence). Trimming removed 6 bases from V and 4 bases from J; junction bases left unmatched: 4. The CDR3 is 14 residues long. The CDR3 loop is CASRRDRGTGELFF. In DNA form, the CDR3 reads TGTGCCAGCAGACGCGACAGGGGCACCGGGGAGCTGTTTTTT.

The chain couples TRBV20-1 to TRBJ2-2; 8 bases are shared with TRBD1. There are 14 residues in the CDR3. The V segment lost 3 bases and the J segment 7 bases; nucleotides outside the gene matches: 7. Germline CDR1 DFQATT, CDR2 SNEGSKA (reference sequence). The CDR3 region is CSASRQGAFGELFF. The DNA of the CDR3 is TGCAGTGCTAGTAGGCAGGGGGCTTTCGGGGAGCTGTTTTTT.

The chain links TRBV19 to TRBJ1-4, with 7 bases fitting TRBD1. Germline trimming cut 4 bases from V and 8 bases from J; bases unmatched to any gene: 10. The CDR3 has 15 residues. Germline V lookup: CDR1 LNHDA, CDR2 SQIVND (reference sequence). The DNA of the CDR3 is TGTGCCAGTAGTACATTGACAGGGTTTCCGGAAAAACTGTTTTTT. This gives the protein CASSTLTGFPEKLFF.

The chain couples TRBV27 to TRBJ1-1, with D possibly TRBD1 on 6 matching bases. The length of the CDR3 is 13 residues. The germline V gene encodes CDR1 MNHEY and CDR2 SMNVEV (reference sequence). V was pared by 2 bases and J by 3 bases, with 7 bases between. Here the CDR3 reads CASSLHRDTEAFF. The CDR3 nucleotides read TGTGCCAGCAGTTTACACAGGGACACTGAAGCTTTCTTT.

The V call is TRBV28, the J call TRBJ2-7; TRBD2 matches at 11 bases. This CDR3 region has 15 residues. Germline V gives CDR1 MDHEN, CDR2 SYDVKM. The V segment lost 8 bases and the J segment 2 bases; nucleotides outside the gene matches: 8. CDR3 nucleotides: TGTGCCAGCGTCCGGGAGGGACTAGCGGCCTACGAGCAGTACTTC. Translating it yields CASVREGLAAYEQYF.

The V and J genes are TRBV9 and TRBJ2-5, with 7 bases aligning to TRBD1. V was clipped by 3 bases and J by 2 bases; unmatched bases: 7. The germline CDR1 and CDR2 sequences are SGDLS and YYNGEE. The CDR3 spans 15 residues. The CDR3 DNA reads TGTGCCAGCAGCGCACCAGGGACAGTTCAAGAGACCCAGTACTTC. It yields the protein CASSAPGTVQETQYF.

This rearrangement joins TRBV11-2 to TRBJ2-5, with 10 bases identical to TRBD2. The CDR3 runs to 16 residues. CDR1 and CDR2 (germline): SGHAT, FQNNGV. The J segment lost 5 bases and the V segment lost 1 base, leaving 7 bases of the junction unmatched. The CDR3 DNA follows: TGTGCCAGCAGCTTAGGCGCTAGCGGGGGTCGGGAGACCCAGTACTTC. This gives the protein CASSLGASGGRETQYF.

This rearrangement joins TRBV6-2 or TRBV6-3 to TRBJ2-7, with 8 positions matching TRBD1. CDR3 size: 15 residues. V was pared by 4 bases and J by 3 bases, with 8 bases of the junction left unmatched. Germline-derived CDR1 and CDR2 are MNHEY and SVGEGT. The CDR3 DNA reads TGTGCCAGCAGTTTAACCGGGACAGGCTTCTACGAGCAGTACTTC. This sequence encodes CASSLTGTGFYEQYF.